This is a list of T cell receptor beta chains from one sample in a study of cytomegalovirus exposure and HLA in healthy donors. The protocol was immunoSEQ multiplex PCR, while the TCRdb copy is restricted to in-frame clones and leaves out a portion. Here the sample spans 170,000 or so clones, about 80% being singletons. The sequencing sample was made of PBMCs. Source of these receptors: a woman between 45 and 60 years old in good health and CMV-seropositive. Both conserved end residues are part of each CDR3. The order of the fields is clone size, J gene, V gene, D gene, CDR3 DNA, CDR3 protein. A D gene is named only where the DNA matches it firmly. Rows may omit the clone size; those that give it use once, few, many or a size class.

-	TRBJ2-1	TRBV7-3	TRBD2	TGTGCCAGCAGCCGACCGGGACTAGCGGGGGGAGCGGACAATGAGCAGTTCTTC	CASSRPGLAGGADNEQFF
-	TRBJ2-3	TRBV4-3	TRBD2	TGCGCCAGCAGCGGTAGCGGGACCACAGATACGCAGTATTTT	CASSGSGTTDTQYF
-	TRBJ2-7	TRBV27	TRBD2	TGTGCCAGCAGTTTCTTGGGGGGTGGGGCGGGGGCCTACGAGCAGTACTTC	CASSFLGGGAGAYEQYF
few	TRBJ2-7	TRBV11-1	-	TGTGCCAGCAGCTTCTCAGCGGGTAATTTTCACGAGCAGTACTTC	CASSFSAGNFHEQYF
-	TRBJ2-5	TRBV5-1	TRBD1	TGCGCCAGCAGCTTGCCCTCCGGGACAGGGATGGAGACCCAGTACTTC	CASSLPSGTGMETQYF
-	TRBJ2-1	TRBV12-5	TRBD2	TGTGCTAGTGGTTTGGGACTAGCATTCGGGGATGAGCAGTTCTTC	CASGLGLAFGDEQFF
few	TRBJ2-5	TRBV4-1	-	TGCGCCAGCAGCCAAGATTCTGGGCGGGGGCGTGGGGGGTGGGAGACCCAGTACTTC	CASSQDSGRGRGGWETQYF
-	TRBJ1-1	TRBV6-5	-	TGTGCCAGCAGTTACTCGAACAGACAGAACACTGAAGCTTTCTTT	CASSYSNRQNTEAFF
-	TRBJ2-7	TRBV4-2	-	TGTGCCAGCAGTCCACCTGAAACAGGGTTAAGTTTCGAGCAGTACTTC	CASSPPETGLSFEQYF
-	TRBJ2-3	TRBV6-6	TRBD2	TGTGCCAGCGTCGAGACTAGCGGGGTTCGCACAGATACGCAGTATTTT	CASVETSGVRTDTQYF
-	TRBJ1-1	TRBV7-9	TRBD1	TGTGCCAGCAGCAAAAGGGACAGGGGGCTGACGACTGAAGCTTTCTTT	CASSKRDRGLTTEAFF
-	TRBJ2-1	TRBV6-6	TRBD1	TGTGCCAGCAGTTACTTGGGGACAGGGAACAATGAGCAGTTCTTC	CASSYLGTGNNEQFF
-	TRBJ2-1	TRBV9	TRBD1	TGTGCCAGCAGCGTACAACAGGGGAGTTACAATGAGCAGTTCTTC	CASSVQQGSYNEQFF
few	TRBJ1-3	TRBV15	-	TGTGCCACCAGCGTAGGGAGGGGAAACACCATATATTTT	CATSVGRGNTIYF
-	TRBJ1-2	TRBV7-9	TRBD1	TGTTCCAGCAGCCAGTCCGACAGGGGTCCCTATGGCTACACCTTC	CSSSQSDRGPYGYTF
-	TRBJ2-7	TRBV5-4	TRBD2	TGTGCCAGCAGCTGGAGGAGCGGGAGGGCCTACTACGAGCAGTACTTC	CASSWRSGRAYYEQYF
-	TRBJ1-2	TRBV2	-	TGTGCCAGCAGTGAAGTTAGTCCGCGGGCGGCGAACTATGGCTACACCTTC	CASSEVSPRAANYGYTF
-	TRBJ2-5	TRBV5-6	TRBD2	TGTGCCAGCAGCTCACTAGCGGGACAAGAGACCCAGTACTTC	CASSSLAGQETQYF
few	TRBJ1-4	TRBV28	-	TGTGCCACAGGCATCCATGAAAAACTGTTTTTT	CATGIHEKLFF
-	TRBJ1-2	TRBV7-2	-	TGTGCCAGCAGCTTACTTACGGAGGACTATGGCTACACCTTC	CASSLLTEDYGYTF